The 15 T cell receptor beta chains below were found in one sample sequenced in a study of T cell responses to AZD1222 COVID-19 vaccine. Data came from immunoSEQ multiplex PCR; TCRdb stores just in-frame clones and leaves some out. The data hold 250,000 or so clones, with 80% to 95% observed a single time. This sample comprised peripheral blood, obtained on day 0 of AZD1222 vaccination. These receptors came from an adult in good health.

The CDR3, as DNA: TGTGCCAGCAGCCCCACTAATTCACCCCTCCACTTT. Protein: CASSPTNSPLHF. V is TRBV12-3 or TRBV12-4 and J is TRBJ1-6; D not certain. The CDR3 consists of 12 residues. Trimming removed 6 bases at V and 6 bases at J, with 6 bases between.

The chain is built from TRBV11-2 and TRBJ2-3, with D perhaps assigned TRBD1 or TRBD2 (8 bases each). Germline-derived CDR1 and CDR2 are SGHAT and FQNNGV. V was trimmed by 1 base and J by 1 base, leaving 12 bases between them. The CDR3 runs to 16 residues. CDR3 sequence reads: CASSLVAGQGTDTQYF. The CDR3 nucleotides read TGTGCCAGCAGCTTAGTAGCGGGACAGGGCACAGATACGCAGTATTTT.

V is TRBV28 and J is TRBJ1-2, with D unclear. V was shortened by 3 bases and J by 8 bases, with 10 bases between the two germline ends. Germline V gene sequence: CDR1 MDHEN, CDR2 SYDVKM. The CDR3 length is 12 residues. The CDR3 here is CASSLPGLGYTF. CDR3 DNA sequence: TGTGCCAGCAGTTTGCCGGGTCTAGGCTACACCTTC.

This clone was seen just once. The chain joins TRBV30 to TRBJ2-1; TRBD2 matches 11 bases. With V trimmed by 1 base and J by 9 bases, 8 bases remained unmatched. The CDR3 runs to 15 residues. Germline V gives CDR1 GTSNPN, CDR2 SVGIG (reference sequence). Here the CDR3 reads CAWSGRTSGFSEQFF. The CDR3 nucleotides are TGTGCCTGGAGTGGTAGGACTAGCGGGTTTAGTGAGCAGTTCTTC.

This clone was picked up one time. This chain connects TRBV9 to TRBJ2-5; 7 bases line up with TRBD2. V shed 4 bases and J 7 bases; nucleotides not matched to a gene: 13. This CDR3 region has 15 residues. Germline lookup yields CDR1 SGDLS and CDR2 YYNGEE. The CDR3, as DNA: TGTGCCAGCAGCCCCCAGGGAGGGGTGAGGGGGACCCAGTACTTC. It encodes CASSPQGGVRGTQYF.

This sequence joins TRBV24-1 and TRBJ2-7, with 10 positions matching TRBD1. V lost 3 bases, J lost 6 bases, and 16 bases stayed unmatched. In germline, CDR1 is KGHDR, CDR2 SFDVKD. The CDR3 consists of 18 residues. CDR3 in DNA: TGTGCCACCAGTGATCCGGCTGCCGGGGACAGGGGTACAGGCGAGCAGTACTTC. Translated, it gives CATSDPAAGDRGTGEQYF.

V is TRBV2 and J is TRBJ2-7, with 11 bases that match TRBD2. V dropped 2 bases and J dropped 0; count of bases not matched to a gene: 6. Germline V lookup: CDR1 SNHLY, CDR2 FYNNEI. This CDR3 has 17 residues. The CDR3: CASSEKWGLADSYEQYF. CDR3 nucleotide sequence: TGTGCCAGCAGTGAAAAGTGGGGACTAGCGGACTCCTACGAGCAGTACTTC. Together with reference TRBV2 and TRBJ2-7, the CDR3 gives the full variable domain: EPEVTQTPSHQVTQMGQEVILRCVPISNHLYFYWYRQILGQKVEFLVSFYNNEISEKSEIFDDQFSVERPDGSNFTLKIRSTKLEDSAMYFCASSEKWGLADSYEQYFGPGTRLTVT.

The chain employs TRBV28 and TRBJ1-2; no firm D call. This CDR3 spans 14 amino acids. V lost 3 bases and J lost 3, with 11 bases in between. CDR1 MDHEN and CDR2 SYDVKM come from the germline V gene. CDR3 region: CASSFPGVDYGYTF. In DNA, the CDR3 is TGTGCCAGCAGTTTTCCCGGGGTGGACTATGGCTACACCTTC.

J is TRBJ2-7 and V is TRBV24-1; 11 bases align to TRBD1. J was trimmed by 7 bases and V by 3 bases; bases with no gene match: 7. Germline V gives CDR1 KGHDR, CDR2 SFDVKD. The CDR3 runs to 15 residues. CDR3 in DNA: TGTGCCACCAGTGATCCGGGACAGGGGGATAAGGAGCAGTACTTC. It codes for CATSDPGQGDKEQYF.

V gene TRBV14 combines with J gene TRBJ2-7; 7 nucleotides agree with TRBD1. Unmatched junction bases numbered 6, after V lost 0 bases and J lost 4 bases. Germline V gene lookup returns CDR1 SGHDN and CDR2 FVKESK. The CDR3 consists of 15 residues. This chain's CDR3 is CASSQDMGQIYEQYF. For the CDR3, the DNA is TGTGCCAGCAGCCAAGATATGGGACAGATATACGAGCAGTACTTC. The complete variable domain, with remaining parts taken from reference TRBV14 and TRBJ2-7, reads EAGVTQFPSHSVIEKGQTVTLRCDPISGHDNLYWYRRVMGKEIKFLLHFVKESKQDESGMPNNRFLAERTGGTYSTLKVQPAELEDSGVYFCASSQDMGQIYEQYFGPGTRLTVT.

The chain couples TRBV6-5 to TRBJ1-5; 9 nucleotides line up with TRBD1. The V gene end was trimmed by 7 bases and the J gene end by 5 bases; junction bases not matched to a gene: 3. Germline CDR1 and CDR2: MNHEY and SVGAGI. The CDR3 extends over 13 amino acids. Here the CDR3 reads CASTRDRDQPQHF. The CDR3, as DNA: TGTGCCAGCACCAGGGACAGGGATCAGCCCCAGCATTTT.

The chain joins TRBV9 to TRBJ2-7; D is ambiguous. Between the trimmed V and J ends, which lost 0 bases and 0 bases, there was a span of 13 bases. This CDR3 is 16 amino acids long. The germline V gene has CDR1 SGDLS and CDR2 YYNGEE. The DNA of the CDR3 is TGTGCCAGCAGCGTAGAGGGTCAAGTTCCCTCCTACGAGCAGTACTTC. Protein: CASSVEGQVPSYEQYF.

This chain links TRBV2 with TRBJ1-2, with D maybe TRBD1 (6 bases). In germline, CDR1 is SNHLY, CDR2 FYNNEI. CDR3 length: 18 amino acids. The V end lost 5 bases, the J end lost 5 bases, and 27 bases lay between the germline ends. Here the CDR3 DNA reads TGTGCCAGCAGTCACCAGGGCGCCCTGACAGGTCTCAGTTATGGCTACACCTTC. Its protein is CASSHQGALTGLSYGYTF.

The chain is built from TRBV7-9 and TRBJ2-2, with D unresolved. Germline assignment: CDR1 SEHNR and CDR2 FQNEAQ (reference sequence). The CDR3 is made up of 13 amino acids. V lost 2 bases, J lost 6 bases, and 7 bases lay in between. Written as DNA, the CDR3 is TGTGCCAGCAGCTTATTGAGCGCCGGGGAGCTGTTTTTT. Its translation is CASSLLSAGELFF.

This sequence joins TRBV30 and TRBJ2-7; D remains unclear. Germline assignment: CDR1 GTSNPN and CDR2 SVGIG (reference sequence). This CDR3 comprises 12 residues. Between the trimmed V and J ends, which lost 0 bases and 4 bases, there was a span of 7 bases. The DNA of the CDR3 is TGTGCCTGGAGTGTACTTGGATACGAGCAGTACTTC. Its translation: CAWSVLGYEQYF.